This T cell receptor beta chain was identified during a study of patients and donors after allogeneic stem cell transplantation. TCRdb reprocessed the RT-PCR reads via MiXCR and lists one record per CDR3 protein. Of approximately 60,000 distinct CDR3 sequences detected, 13% appear once; the ten largest clones hold around 33%. Trimming removed 0 bases at V and 0 bases at J, with 17 bases between. The CDR3 has 18 amino acids. The germline V gene encodes CDR1 SGHAT and CDR2 FQNNGV. The genes are TRBV11-2 and TRBJ1-1; D gene unclear. This TCR derives from a human donor who was either an allogeneic HSCT recipient or a stem cell or donor lymphocyte infusion donor (not recorded which). It is not recorded whose cells these are; they may come from a transplant donor. The sample was blood, either unsorted or a sorted T cell fraction (not recorded which). CDR3 in amino acids: CASSLENPDVEMNTEAFF. The CDR3 bases are TGTGCCAGCAGCTTAGAAAACCCGGATGTGGAGATGAACACTGAAGCTTTCTTT. The complete variable domain, with remaining parts taken from reference TRBV11-2 and TRBJ1-1, reads EAGVAQSPRYKIIEKRQSVAFWCNPISGHATLYWYQQILGQGPKLLIQFQNNGVVDDSQLPKDRFSAERLKGVDSTLKIQPAKLEDSAVYLCASSLENPDVEMNTEAFFGQGTRLTVV.